This entry lists 13 T cell receptor beta chains sequenced from one sample in a study of blood T cell repertoires in COVID-19. Clones were sequenced by immunoSEQ multiplex PCR, and TCRdb holds only the in-frame ones, with some missing. The repertoire holds around 39,000 clones, with 80% to 90% as singletons. The sequenced sample was peripheral blood. These receptors were obtained from a man aged 40-55 years with active COVID-19.

The chain joins TRBV11-3 to TRBJ2-3; D is unresolved. Germline lookup yields CDR1 SGHNT and CDR2 YENEEA. The CDR3 loop spans 14 amino acids. Trimming took off 1 base at V and 0 bases at J, with 5 bases between the two ends. CDR3 nucleotides: TGTGCCAGCAGCTTAGGGCGGAGCACAGATACGCAGTATTTT. Translated: CASSLGRSTDTQYF.

A note on this clone: Other DNA sequences in this sample translate to the same CDR3. V gene TRBV19 combines with J gene TRBJ2-3, with TRBD1 matching 8 bases. The CDR3 runs 16 residues. The germline CDR1 and CDR2 sequences are LNHDA and SQIVND (reference sequence). The J segment lost 0 bases and the V segment lost 5 bases, leaving 7 bases of the junction unmatched. CDR3 protein: CASSGTGHPSTDTQYF. CDR3 coding DNA: TGTGCCAGTAGTGGGACAGGTCATCCTAGCACAGATACGCAGTATTTT. Looking up the rest from reference TRBV19 and TRBJ2-3 gives the full variable domain: DGGITQSPKYLFRKEGQNVTLSCEQNLNHDAMYWYRQDPGQGLRLIYYSQIVNDFQKGDIAEGYSVSREKKESFPLTVTSAQKNPTAFYLCASSGTGHPSTDTQYFGPGTRLTVL.

The chain carries TRBV7-6 and TRBJ2-2, with D tentatively TRBD2 (5 bases). V lost 0 bases and J 6 bases, leaving 8 bases between the germline ends. Germline V lookup: CDR1 SGHVS, CDR2 FNYEAQ. The CDR3 sequence is 14 residues long. The CDR3 coding sequence is TGTGCCAGCAGCTTAGCGGGGAGCGCCGGGGAGCTGTTTTTT. It encodes CASSLAGSAGELFF.

The chain is built from TRBV6-6 and TRBJ2-7; TRBD1 agrees at 7 bases. Germline V gene sequence: CDR1 MNHNY, CDR2 SVGAGI (reference sequence). The trim removed 4 bases at V and 1 base at J, leaving 7 bases unmatched. CDR3 size: 15 residues. This CDR3 is CASSSRQGGSYEQYF. The CDR3 region has the DNA TGTGCCAGCAGTTCGAGACAGGGTGGGTCCTACGAGCAGTACTTC.

V usage is TRBV19 and J usage is TRBJ1-1, with no clear D. Trimming took off 3 bases at V and 5 bases at J, with 10 bases between the two ends. CDR3 length: 13 amino acids. Germline V gene sequence: CDR1 LNHDA, CDR2 SQIVND (reference sequence). This chain's CDR3 is CASSMSGETEAFF. The CDR3 coding sequence is TGTGCCAGTAGTATGAGCGGGGAGACTGAAGCTTTCTTT.

The J gene is TRBJ1-4, the V gene TRBV5-1, with D tentatively TRBD1 (6 bases). Trimming cost V 4 bases and J 5 bases, with 12 bases left between them. The germline CDR1 and CDR2 sequences are SGHRS and YFSETQ. The CDR3 is 14 residues long. CDR3: CASSMGDTNEKLFF. CDR3 in DNA: TGCGCCAGCAGCATGGGGGACACGAATGAAAAACTGTTTTTT.

This clone has just a few counts. The J gene is TRBJ2-7, the V gene TRBV5-1; TRBD1 matches at 9 bases. The CDR3 spans 18 residues. V shed 3 bases, J shed 4 bases, and the junction held 17 bases outside the gene matches. In germline, CDR1 is SGHRS, CDR2 YFSETQ. The CDR3 spells CASSWREPGQGFWYEQYF. The CDR3 DNA reads as TGCGCCAGCAGCTGGAGGGAACCGGGACAGGGTTTTTGGTACGAGCAGTACTTC.

By share of the sample, this clone is medium-sized. The chain links TRBV7-3 to TRBJ2-7; 7 bases map to TRBD2. V shed 6 bases, J shed 7 bases, and the junction held 9 bases outside the gene matches. Germline V lookup: CDR1 SGHTA, CDR2 FQGTGA. The CDR3 consists of 13 residues. CDR3 DNA sequence: TGTGCCAGCAGTCCGGACCCCGGGAGGGAGCAGTACTTC. Translation: CASSPDPGREQYF.

This chain joins TRBV18 and TRBJ1-2; 7 nucleotides align to TRBD1. From germline, CDR1 is KGHSH and CDR2 LQKENI. This CDR3 comprises 16 residues. J was trimmed by 5 bases and V by 6 bases; bases with no gene match: 15. CDR3 sequence: CASSPNSPGQLYGYTF. CDR3 in DNA: TGTGCCAGCTCTCCAAATAGTCCGGGACAGCTATATGGCTACACCTTC.

This clone was seen more than once but under ten times. This rearrangement joins TRBV9 to TRBJ2-7; 7 bases map to TRBD1. V gave up 3 bases and J gave up 2 bases; unmatched junction bases: 11. The germline gives CDR1 SGDLS, CDR2 YYNGEE. CDR3 length: 16 residues. The CDR3 sequence: CASSGGSGTEAYEQYF. The DNA of the CDR3 is TGTGCCAGCAGCGGGGGATCCGGGACAGAAGCCTACGAGCAGTACTTC.

The chain uses TRBV6-5 and TRBJ2-1, with 8 bases lining up with TRBD2. Per the germline V gene, CDR1 is MNHEY and CDR2 is SVGAGI. The CDR3 is 15 amino acids. The trim removed 3 bases at V and 0 bases at J, leaving 1 base unmatched. The CDR3 loop reads CASSYSGISYNEQFF. As DNA, the CDR3 is TGTGCCAGCAGTTATAGCGGGATCTCCTACAATGAGCAGTTCTTC.

This chain joins TRBV6-1 and TRBJ2-4; TRBD2 aligns across 8 bases. The germline V gene has CDR1 MNHNS and CDR2 SASEGT. The CDR3 is made up of 15 amino acids. The junction had 9 bases not matched to a gene; V was cut back by 3 bases and J by 8 bases. The CDR3 nucleotides are TGTGCCAGCAGTGATGAGGTCGGGGGGGAAGACATTCAGTACTTC. Translating it yields CASSDEVGGEDIQYF.

In regard to this clone: Mismatch with germline at one junction end may stem from a read error. V is TRBV7-7 and J is TRBJ2-2, with 8 bases that match TRBD2. The CDR3 length is 14 residues. Germline V CDR1 and CDR2: SSHAT, FNYEAQ (reference sequence). CDR3 region: CASSLAGQVGELFF. In DNA, the CDR3 is TGTGCTAGCAGCTTAGCGGGGCAGGTCGGGGAGCTGTTTTTT.